This entry lists 14 T cell receptor beta chains sequenced from one sample in a study of T cell responses to AZD1222 COVID-19 vaccine. The method was immunoSEQ multiplex PCR; TCRdb's version includes in-frame clones alone and lacks a portion of them. Its clone listing holds around 140,000 clones. Specimen: peripheral blood. These TCRs come from an adult in good health.

The V gene is TRBV14, the J gene TRBJ1-2, with D possibly being TRBD1 (5 bases). The CDR3 is 16 amino acids. Germline V gene lookup returns CDR1 SGHDN and CDR2 FVKESK. With 1 base removed from V and 0 bases from J, the gap between germline ends came to 12 bases. The CDR3 nucleotides are TGTGCCAGCAGCCAAGGGACCCGACAGACTAACTATGGCTACACCTTC. Its protein is CASSQGTRQTNYGYTF. Full variable domain (outside the CDR3, taken from reference TRBV14 and TRBJ1-2): EAGVTQFPSHSVIEKGQTVTLRCDPISGHDNLYWYRRVMGKEIKFLLHFVKESKQDESGMPNNRFLAERTGGTYSTLKVQPAELEDSGVYFCASSQGTRQTNYGYTFGSGTRLTVV.

The chain joins TRBV10-1 to TRBJ2-3, with D perhaps matching TRBD1 (5 bases). Germline CDR1 is WNHNN and CDR2 is SYGVQD (reference sequence). The CDR3 runs 15 residues. V lost 3 bases, J lost 6 bases, and 16 bases lay in between. Here the CDR3 reads CASSEFGHVSDTQYF. Here the CDR3 DNA reads TGCGCCAGCAGTGAATTCGGACACGTTAGTGATACGCAGTATTTT.

The chain has TRBV19 and TRBJ1-1, with 7 bases fitting TRBD1. V lost 5 bases to trimming and J lost 4 bases; unmatched junction nucleotides: 7. The CDR3 totals 14 residues. Germline V lookup: CDR1 LNHDA, CDR2 SQIVND (reference sequence). This CDR3 is CASSEGQWGTEAFF. CDR3 bases: TGTGCCAGTAGTGAGGGACAGTGGGGCACTGAAGCTTTCTTT. Based on the CDR3 plus reference TRBV19 and TRBJ1-1, the full variable domain is DGGITQSPKYLFRKEGQNVTLSCEQNLNHDAMYWYRQDPGQGLRLIYYSQIVNDFQKGDIAEGYSVSREKKESFPLTVTSAQKNPTAFYLCASSEGQWGTEAFFGQGTRLTVV.

The chain uses TRBV11-2 and TRBJ1-1; a weak D match, TRBD1 (5 bases). The CDR3 has 16 residues. CDR1 and CDR2 (germline): SGHAT, FQNNGV. The V end lost 6 bases, the J end lost 1 base, and 18 bases lay between the germline ends. In DNA, the CDR3 is TGTGCCAGCAGTTACCGACCGGGACTCACGAACACTGAAGCTTTCTTT. Translated, it gives CASSYRPGLTNTEAFF.

This chain joins TRBV6-5 and TRBJ1-1; tentatively, D is TRBD1 (5 bases). The CDR3 is 13 amino acids. Trimming pared 8 bases from V and 4 bases from J, leaving 14 bases between. The germline V gene encodes CDR1 MNHEY and CDR2 SVGAGI. CDR3 bases: TGTGCCAGCCAACCCCGGGGGTTCACTGAAGCTTTCTTT. It translates to CASQPRGFTEAFF.

This chain uses TRBV4-2 with TRBJ2-1; TRBD1 aligns across 12 bases. Germline loops: CDR1 LGHNA, CDR2 YNFKEQ. The J segment lost 8 bases and the V segment lost 3 bases, leaving 11 bases of the junction unmatched. The CDR3 totals 17 residues. The CDR3 DNA sequence: TGTGCCAGCAGCCAGGGGCCGGGACAGGGGGCATCGGATGAGCAGTTCTTC. The encoded protein is CASSQGPGQGASDEQFF.

The chain couples TRBV5-1 to TRBJ2-1; the match to TRBD2 covers 15 bases. Per the germline V gene, CDR1 is SGHRS and CDR2 is YFSETQ. The CDR3 spans 17 residues. Trimming cost V 4 bases and J 0 bases; bases outside gene matches: 2. The CDR3 DNA follows: TGCGCCAGCAGCAAGGGACTAGCGGGGGGCTCCTACAATGAGCAGTTCTTC. Translated: CASSKGLAGGSYNEQFF.

The chain joins TRBV7-2 to TRBJ1-1; D might be TRBD1 (6 bases). Per the germline V gene, CDR1 is SGHTA and CDR2 is FQGNSA. Trimming took 1 base from V and 2 from J, leaving 11 bases between them. This CDR3 spans 15 amino acids. The CDR3 protein is CASSLVPGANTEAFF. As DNA, the CDR3 is TGTGCCAGCAGCTTAGTACCAGGGGCTAACACTGAAGCTTTCTTT. The full variable domain, its missing parts supplied by reference TRBV7-2 and TRBJ1-1, is GAGVSQSPSNKVTEKGKDVELRCDPISGHTALYWYRQSLGQGLEFLIYFQGNSAPDKSGLPSDRFSAERTGGSVSTLTIQRTQQEDSAVYLCASSLVPGANTEAFFGQGTRLTVV.

V and J are TRBV3-1 (or the pseudogene TRBV3-2) and TRBJ1-3, with D possibly matching TRBD1 (5 bases). Germline values: CDR1 LGHDT, CDR2 YNNKEL (reference sequence). Deletions cut 4 bases from V and 4 bases from J, with 14 bases between. The CDR3 totals 15 residues. In DNA form, the CDR3 reads TGTGCCAGCAGCCCATATCAGGGCAGAGGAAACACCATATATTTT. It translates to CASSPYQGRGNTIYF.

V gene TRBV19 combines with J gene TRBJ1-4; no firm D call. CDR1 is LNHDA, CDR2 SQIVND, per germline (reference sequence). V gave up 7 bases and J gave up 8 bases, with 14 bases separating them. This CDR3 contains 13 residues. CDR3 sequence (DNA): TGTGCCAGTAATCCAACGACGCGGGAAAAACTGTTTTTT. This encodes CASNPTTREKLFF.

The chain links TRBV15 to TRBJ1-1; D remains ambiguous. V gave up 0 bases and J gave up 3 bases, with 5 bases separating them. The germline V gene encodes CDR1 LNHNV and CDR2 YYDKDF (reference sequence). The CDR3 is made up of 13 amino acids. The CDR3 sequence: CATSRDWDTEAFF. The CDR3 nucleotides read TGTGCCACCAGCAGAGATTGGGACACTGAAGCTTTCTTT.

J is TRBJ1-1 and V is TRBV7-9; D gene uncertain. Germline V gives CDR1 SEHNR, CDR2 FQNEAQ (reference sequence). Trimming stripped 3 bases from V and 1 base from J, with 9 bases between. This CDR3 spans 14 amino acids. CDR3 loop: CASSFGGWNTEAFF. CDR3 DNA: TGTGCCAGCAGCTTCGGCGGTTGGAACACTGAAGCTTTCTTT.

This chain uses TRBV11-2 with TRBJ1-4, with D perhaps matching TRBD1 (6 bases). V was trimmed by 7 bases and J by 7 bases, leaving 19 bases between them. Germline V CDR1 and CDR2: SGHAT, FQNNGV. The CDR3 contains 15 residues. The CDR3: CASTSRREGGEKLFF. The CDR3 nucleotides read TGTGCCAGCACCTCCAGGAGGGAGGGGGGTGAAAAACTGTTTTTT.

The chain joins TRBV18 to TRBJ1-1; 9 bases match TRBD1. Germline trimming cut 6 bases from V and 1 base from J; bases unmatched to any gene: 3. This CDR3 contains 14 residues. Germline CDR1 KGHSH, CDR2 LQKENI. CDR3 protein: CASSGTGRNTEAFF. CDR3 sequence (DNA): TGTGCCAGCTCCGGGACAGGGAGGAACACTGAAGCTTTCTTT.